This entry features one T cell receptor (beta chain) sequence. Its antigen is currently unknown. This table comes from immunoSEQ multiplex PCR, and its TCRdb copy is limited to in-frame clones, with some not included. Counted here are around 50,000 clones, 70% to 90% occurring once; the ten biggest clones make up about 0.58%. This specimen comes from a study of OX40 agonist ivuxolimab in advanced cancers. Study-level background: At 0.01 to 10 mg/kg, ivuxolimab was administered intravenously to patients every 2 weeks. The study, taken as a whole, reports: More expanded clones were found, on average, in CD8+ than in CD4+ T cells.

Here the sequenced sample was CD4+ or CD8+ T cells sorted from blood, taken in a trial of the OX40 agonist ivuxolimab. This receptor was obtained from an adult with an advanced solid tumor such as melanoma, head and neck, liver or kidney cancer.

CDR3: CASSKGVVRGRSYEQYF. The DNA of the CDR3 is TGTGCCAGCAGCAAAGGAGTCGTACGGGGGAGATCCTACGAGCAGTACTTC. The rearrangement uses TRBV21-1 and TRBJ2-7; TRBD2 was called by the table and not checked on the DNA. TRBV21-1 is tagged as a pseudogene. The CDR3 spans 17 residues.